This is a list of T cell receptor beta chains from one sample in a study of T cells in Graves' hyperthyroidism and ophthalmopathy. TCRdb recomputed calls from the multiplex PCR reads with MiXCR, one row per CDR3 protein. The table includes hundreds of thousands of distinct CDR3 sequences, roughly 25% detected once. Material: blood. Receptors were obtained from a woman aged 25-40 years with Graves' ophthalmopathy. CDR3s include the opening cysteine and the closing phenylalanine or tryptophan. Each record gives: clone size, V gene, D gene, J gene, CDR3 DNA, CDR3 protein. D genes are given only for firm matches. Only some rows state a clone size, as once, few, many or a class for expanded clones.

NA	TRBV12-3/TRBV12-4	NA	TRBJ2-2	TGTGCCAGCACCTCTTCGGGGGTATCCGGGGAGCTGTTTTTT	CASTSSGVSGELFF
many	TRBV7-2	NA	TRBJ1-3	TGTGCCAGCAGCTTGGGAGTGGCTGGAAACACCATATATTTT	CASSLGVAGNTIYF
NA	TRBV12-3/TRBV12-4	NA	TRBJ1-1	TGTGCCAGCAGTAATTTAAATGAAGCTTTCTTT	CASSNLNEAFF
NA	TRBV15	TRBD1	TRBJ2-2	TGTGCCACCAGCAGGCGACAGGGGGTCCCCGGGGAGCTGTTTTTT	CATSRRQGVPGELFF
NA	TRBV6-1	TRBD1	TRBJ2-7	TGTGCCAGCAGTGATGAGGGACAGGCCTACGAGCAGTACTTC	CASSDEGQAYEQYF
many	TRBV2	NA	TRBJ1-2	TGTGCCAGCAGCGCGACCTTAAACTATGGCTACACCTTC	CASSATLNYGYTF
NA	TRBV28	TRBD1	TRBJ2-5	TGTGCCAGCAGTTTACTGATTATCAGGGACAGAATCGACTCCCAAGAGACCAAGTACTTC	CASSLLIIRDRIDSQETKYF
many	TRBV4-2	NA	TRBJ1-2	TGTGCCAGCAGCCAAGCGACCCCAAACCGGCATGGCTACACCTTC	CASSQATPNRHGYTF
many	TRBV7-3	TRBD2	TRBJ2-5	TGTGCCAGCAGCCGTAAGGGACTAGCGGAGGGCCAGTACTTC	CASSRKGLAEGQYF
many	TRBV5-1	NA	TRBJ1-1	TGCGCCAGCAGCTTGGGGGTAGGTACAGGGAAACGAAACACTGAAGCTTTCTTT	CASSLGVGTGKRNTEAFF
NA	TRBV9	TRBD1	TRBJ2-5	TGTGCCAGCAGCGTAGGACCAACAGGGGTCGAGGCCCAGTACTTC	CASSVGPTGVEAQYF
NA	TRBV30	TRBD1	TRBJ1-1	TGTGCCTGGAGGTTAAGGACAGGGGTAGCGAACACTGAAGCTTTCTTT	CAWRLRTGVANTEAFF
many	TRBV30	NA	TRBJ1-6	TGTGCCTGGAGTGTGGCGGGAAGGGCCCGCTATAATTCACCCCTCCACTTT	CAWSVAGRARYNSPLHF
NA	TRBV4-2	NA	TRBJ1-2	TGTGCCAGCAGCCAAGGGACAATCGATCTACAAAAATATGGCTACACCTTC	CASSQGTIDLQKYGYTF
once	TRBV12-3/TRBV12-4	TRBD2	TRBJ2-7	TGTGCCAGCAGACTGACTAGCGGGAGGTCCTACGAGCAGTACTTC	CASRLTSGRSYEQYF
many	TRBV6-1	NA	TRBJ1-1	TGTGCCAGCAGGTGGAATAGGAACACTGAAGCTTTCTTT	CASRWNRNTEAFF
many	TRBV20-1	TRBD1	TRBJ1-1	TGCAGTGCTTCCCGAGACAGGGGGCGCACGGCTGAAGCTTTCTTT	CSASRDRGRTAEAFF
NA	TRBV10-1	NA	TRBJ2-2	TGCGCCAGCAGTGAGTGGGGCCCGCTTGGCACCGGGGAGCTGTTTTTT	CASSEWGPLGTGELFF
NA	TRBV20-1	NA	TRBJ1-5	TGCAGTGCTTGGAGGGGGGGTCAGCCCCAGCATTTT	CSAWRGGQPQHF
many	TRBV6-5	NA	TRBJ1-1	TGTGCCAGCAGTTACCCCGGGGTGGGGACTGAAGCTTTCTTT	CASSYPGVGTEAFF
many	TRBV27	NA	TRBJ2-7	TGTGCCAGCAGTCCAGGGTTAATGGAATACGAGCAGTACTTC	CASSPGLMEYEQYF
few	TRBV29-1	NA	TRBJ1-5	TGCAGCGTTGCTTCCAATAGCAATCAGCCCCAGCATTTT	CSVASNSNQPQHF
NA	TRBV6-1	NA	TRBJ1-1	TGTGCCAGCGAGACAGGAAACACTGAAGCTTTCTTT	CASETGNTEAFF
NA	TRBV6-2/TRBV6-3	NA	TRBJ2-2	TGTGCCAGCAGTTACTCGAAGGGATCAGGGCGGAACACCGGGGAGCTGTTTTTT	CASSYSKGSGRNTGELFF
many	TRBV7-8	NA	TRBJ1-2	TGTGCCAGCAGCCGACGGGGCGGGGAGGAGGATGGCTACACCTTC	CASSRRGGEEDGYTF
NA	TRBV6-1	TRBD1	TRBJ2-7	TGTGCCAGCAGTGATTTAGGGGGCAACGACGAGCAGTACTTC	CASSDLGGNDEQYF
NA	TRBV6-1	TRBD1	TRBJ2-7	TGTGCCAGCAGTCCAGGACAGGGAAATTACTACGAGCAGTACTTC	CASSPGQGNYYEQYF
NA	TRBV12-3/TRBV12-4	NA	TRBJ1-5	TGTGCCAGCAGTTTCGGGGGTGGACGTCAGCCCCAGCATTTT	CASSFGGGRQPQHF
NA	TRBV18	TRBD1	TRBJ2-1	TGTGCCAGCTCTGGACAGGGGGCGTTAAATGAGCAGTTCTTC	CASSGQGALNEQFF
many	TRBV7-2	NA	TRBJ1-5	TGTGCCAGCAGCACAGAGGGGGTGCAGCCCCAGCATTTT	CASSTEGVQPQHF
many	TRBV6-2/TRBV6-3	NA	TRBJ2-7	TGTGCCAGCAGTTACCGAGGACACGGCTCCTACGAGCAGTACTTC	CASSYRGHGSYEQYF
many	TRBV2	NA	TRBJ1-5	TGTGCCAGCAGCCCGGATGTGAATCAGCCCCAGCATTTT	CASSPDVNQPQHF
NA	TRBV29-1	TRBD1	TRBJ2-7	TGCAGCGTTGCCGGGACAGGGAGCTCCTACGAGCAGTACTTC	CSVAGTGSSYEQYF